This T cell receptor (beta chain) was sequenced for a study of post-analysis software for immune sequencing data. Study in general: Relapsing-remitting, secondary progressive and progressive-relapsing forms of multiple sclerosis all featured among disease courses. Findings of the study overall: TRBV5-6, TRBV5-1 and TRBV20-1 belonged to a set of a handful of TRBV segments that were more frequent in patients than controls.

The V end lost 4 bases, the J end lost 0 bases, and 10 bases lay between the germline ends. Germline V gives CDR1 SQVTM, CDR2 ANQGSEA. The CDR3 is made up of 14 amino acids. Built from TCR beta cDNA, the libraries had unique molecular identifiers in them. TCRdb itself ran the PCR reads through MiXCR, one entry per CDR3 protein. The sample consists of about 760,000 distinct CDR3 sequences, roughly 27% of them appearing once. This clonotype was seen only a few times. The antigen is undetermined. V and J are TRBV29-1 and TRBJ1-5, with D perhaps matching TRBD1 (5 bases). The sequence derives from a girl between 5 and 17 years old with multiple sclerosis. The source material was blood. The CDR3 protein is CSVGGDYSNQPQHF. The CDR3 DNA reads as TGCAGCGTTGGAGGGGACTATAGCAATCAGCCCCAGCATTTT.